This T cell receptor (beta chain) emerged from a study of blood T cells in healthy people across ages. The authors ran a second PCR of about 6 to 11 cycles using a sample-barcoded 5' primer and a J-beta primer mix. Via MiXCR, TCRdb re-called the 5' RACE reads, giving one row per CDR3 protein. The sample holds approximately 580,000 distinct CDR3 sequences, 24% seen once. V was cut by 5 bases and J by 2 bases, with 13 bases left in between. The CDR3 totals 14 residues. Germline CDR1 and CDR2: DFQATT and SNEGSKA (reference sequence). Another study also made use of these data, one on T cells of mothers and their children. That study reports: Unrelated mother-child pairs always had slightly, but never significantly, lower normalized overlap than related pairs.

This clonotype originated in a boy younger than 18 in good health. The chain uses TRBV20-1 and TRBJ2-4, with D perhaps TRBD2 (5 bases). Source material: blood. The CDR3 loop is CSAWTSETKNIQYF. The CDR3 coding sequence is TGCAGTGCTTGGACTTCGGAGACCAAAAACATTCAGTACTTC.